This entry features one T cell receptor (beta chain) sequence. This table comes from immunoSEQ multiplex PCR, and its TCRdb copy is limited to in-frame clones, with some not included. The table records roughly 88,000 clones, roughly four fifths of them present only once. Stated time point: after dendritic cell vaccination, including at tumor progression/relapse. The data derive from a study of glioma-infiltrating T cells after dendritic cell vaccination. Germline V gene sequence: CDR1 SNHLY, CDR2 FYNNEI. Trimming took off 8 bases at V and 0 bases at J, with 13 bases between the two ends. The CDR3 consists of 15 residues.

The source material was blood, sampled after dendritic cell vaccination. The rearrangement links TRBV2 to TRBJ1-4, with TRBD1 as a possible D gene (5 bases). This clonotype was obtained from a human donor with glioblastoma. The CDR3 DNA follows: TGTGCCAGCGAAAGGGACTCTGCAACTAATGAAAAACTGTTTTTT. Protein sequence: CASERDSATNEKLFF. Together with reference TRBV2 and TRBJ1-4, the CDR3 gives the full variable domain: EPEVTQTPSHQVTQMGQEVILRCVPISNHLYFYWYRQILGQKVEFLVSFYNNEISEKSEIFDDQFSVERPDGSNFTLKIRSTKLEDSAMYFCASERDSATNEKLFFGSGTQLSVL.